Listed below are T cell receptor beta chains from one sample, sequenced in a study of preoperative IRX-2 immunotherapy in early breast cancer. Assay: immunoSEQ multiplex PCR; the TCRdb copy retains only in-frame clones and omits some. This sample has tens of thousands of clones, with more than 65% found just once. Sequenced here: lymph node tissue, sampled before IRX-2 immunotherapy. These receptors were taken from a human donor with breast cancer. Each CDR3 is given without its conserved first and last residue.

j_call	v_call	cdr3_aa
TRBJ1-1	TRBV10-2	ASGRRQGLTNTEAF
TRBJ2-5	TRBV6-8	AISDYMGTQY
TRBJ1-4	TRBV5-1	ATTRDSPNEKLF
TRBJ1-1	TRBV6-8	ASSYGTGSGTEAF
TRBJ2-4	TRBV28	ASSFDRLAKNIQY
TRBJ2-7	TRBV6-8	ASSYSRDNSYEQY
TRBJ1-5	TRBV15	ATSRDLAGWEPQH
TRBJ1-4	TRBV6-8	ASRPLGDRGEKLF
TRBJ1-4	TRBV7-1	ASRGEADEKLF
TRBJ1-1	TRBV18	ASSTWTHTEAF
TRBJ1-6	TRBV6-8	ASSYARVLGSPLH
TRBJ1-4	TRBV28	ASSTPTGATNEKLF
TRBJ1-3	TRBV5-1	ASSLKSSGNTIY
TRBJ1-5	TRBV11-3	ASSWGTGGRSNQPQH
TRBJ2-2	TRBV11-3	ASRVAGIYTGELF
TRBJ1-2	TRBV6-8	ASSSRTTSYGYT
TRBJ1-1	TRBV6-8	AISEQGAEVEAF
TRBJ1-1	TRBV5-1	ASSSDPGQKNEAF
TRBJ1-2	TRBV11-3	ASSLQGARRYDGYT
TRBJ1-1	TRBV5-1	ASSQQGRTTEAF
TRBJ1-6	TRBV11-3	ASSLTGISNSPLH
TRBJ1-1	TRBV10-3	AISESGGNTEAF
TRBJ2-5	TRBV12-5	ASIPVIGSQETQY
TRBJ2-7	TRBV14	ASSQDTGVSYEQY
TRBJ2-4	TRBV15	ATSRYGQGPNIQY
TRBJ2-4	TRBV6-8	ASSLGRDVAKNIQY
TRBJ1-2	TRBV11-3	ASSPSRDRGRTYGYT
TRBJ2-3	TRBV10-1	ASSESKGPDTQY
TRBJ1-3	TRBV28	ASSFPTGLGNTIY
TRBJ1-4	TRBV6-8	ASSYEGRGNEKLF